This entry features one T cell receptor (beta chain) sequence. These data belong to a study of T-cell memory formation after mild COVID-19. This CDR3 is built from 13 residues. CDR1 is SNHLY and CDR2 is FYNNEI in the germline V gene. Trimming took off 5 bases at V and 8 bases at J, with 14 bases between the two ends. Barcoded TCR alpha and TCR beta cDNA libraries with UMIs came from 5'RACE using constant-segment primers. TCRdb called the 5' RACE reads again in MiXCR, with one record for every CDR3 protein. In the table there are fewer than 250,000 distinct CDR3 sequences, around 25% of which are singletons.

The chain has TRBV2 and TRBJ2-3; D may be TRBD2 (5 bases). The source material was PBMCs or a T cell subset sorted from them (not recorded which). This receptor was taken from an adult woman who had mild COVID-19 (a few samples of this study predate the infection). Cell type and time point are not known. The CDR3 reads CASSIPNRGTQYF. DNA of the CDR3: TGTGCCAGCAGTATTCCAAACCGGGGTACGCAGTATTTT.